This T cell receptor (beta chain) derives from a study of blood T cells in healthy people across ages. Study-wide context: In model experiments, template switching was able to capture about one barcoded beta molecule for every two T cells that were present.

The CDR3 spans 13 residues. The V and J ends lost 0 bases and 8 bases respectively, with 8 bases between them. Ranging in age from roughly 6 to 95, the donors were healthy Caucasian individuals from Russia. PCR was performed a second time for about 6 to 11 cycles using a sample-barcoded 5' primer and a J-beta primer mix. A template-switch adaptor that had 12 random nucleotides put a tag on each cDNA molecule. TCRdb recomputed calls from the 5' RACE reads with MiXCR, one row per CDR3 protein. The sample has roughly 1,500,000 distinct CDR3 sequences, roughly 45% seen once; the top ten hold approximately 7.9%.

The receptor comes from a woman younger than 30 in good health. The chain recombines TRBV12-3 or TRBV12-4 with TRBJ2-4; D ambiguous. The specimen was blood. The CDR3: CASSLARKDIQYF. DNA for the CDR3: TGTGCCAGCAGTTTAGCGAGGAAGGACATTCAGTACTTC.